Shown below are 10 T cell receptor beta chains from a single sample sequenced in a study of tumor-infiltrating lymphocytes in primary liver carcinoma. Unsorted whole blood yielded the blood RNA, and germline DNA was also extracted. Synthesis of TCR beta cDNA was carried out from 450 to 650 ng total RNA with a constant-region primer. Slightly modified ARM-PCR served as the procedure for the TCR beta libraries. These libraries came from three rounds of nested multiplex PCR. Two initial PCR rounds of about 11 cycles each paired TRBV1-TRBV30 forward primers with a C-beta reverse primer. Each CDR3 protein is one row after TCRdb ran MiXCR on the multiplex PCR reads. The repertoire holds 300,000 to 350,000 distinct CDR3 sequences, less than 75% seen once, with about 6.3% in the top ten. The material sequenced was peripheral blood. These receptors came from a man aged 35-49 years with primary liver carcinoma and hepatitis B virus infection.

Notes on this clonotype: This sequence may be a read error, since a much larger clone differs from it by one base. The chain combines TRBV6-1 with TRBJ2-7, with D perhaps TRBD1 (6 bases). This CDR3 spans 13 amino acids. Germline V gives CDR1 MNHNS, CDR2 SASEGT. The CDR3 nucleotides are TGTGCCAGCCAACGACAGGCCACCTACAAGCAGTACTTC. This gives the protein CASQRQATYKQYF.

About this clonotype: This may arise from a read error, as a much more abundant clone is one base away. This rearrangement joins TRBV5-4 to TRBJ1-4; 7 bases are a match to TRBD1. Per the germline V gene, CDR1 is SGHNT and CDR2 is YYREEE (reference sequence). V lost 3 bases and J lost 7; bases outside the gene matches: 6. CDR3 size: 14 residues. The CDR3 region has the DNA TGTGCCAGCAGCTCCGACAGGGCTGGTGAAAAACTGTTTTTT. Residues: CASSSDRAGEKLFF.

Comments on this clonotype: A much larger clone is a single base away; this may be a read error. The CDR3 sequence is CASMSPYNEQFF. CDR3 bases: TGTGCCAGCATGTCTCCCTACAATGAGCAGTTCTTC. The V gene is TRBV6-5, the J gene TRBJ2-1; D remains ambiguous. The germline CDR1 and CDR2 sequences are MNHEY and SVGAGI. Trimming shortened V by 7 bases and J by 2 bases, and 6 bases separated the two germline ends. The CDR3 is 12 amino acids.

This clonotype came up a few times. The chain recombines TRBV4-2 with TRBJ2-2; no clear D gene. Trimming pared 5 bases from V and 5 bases from J, leaving 3 bases between. CDR3 length: 11 residues. Per germline, CDR1 LGHNA and CDR2 YNFKEQ. For the CDR3, the DNA is TGTGCCAGCAGCAAAACCGGGGAGCTGTTTTTT. Translating it yields CASSKTGELFF.

The V call is TRBV6-6, the J call TRBJ2-7; perhaps TRBD1 as D (6 bases). This CDR3 is 12 amino acids long. V gave up 6 bases and J gave up 8 bases, with 14 bases separating them. The germline V gene has CDR1 MNHNY and CDR2 SVGAGI (reference sequence). CDR3 residues: CASSLQGYKQYF. CDR3 in DNA: TGTGCCAGCAGCCTACAGGGATACAAGCAGTACTTC.

This clonotype occurred a few times. A read error may be the cause here, since a much bigger clone is one base away. V is TRBV29-1 and J is TRBJ2-3; 7 bases fit TRBD1. Germline lookup yields CDR1 SQVTM and CDR2 ANQGSEA. The CDR3 runs 14 residues. CDR3: CSVGAQGVTDMQYF. CDR3 nucleotide sequence: TGCAGCGTGGGGGCGCAGGGGGTGACAGATATGCAGTATTTT.

This clonotype was recorded at least ten times. The chain joins TRBV28 to TRBJ2-7; no clear D. The CDR3 is 14 amino acids. Germline CDR1 MDHEN, CDR2 SYDVKM. Between the trimmed V and J ends, which lost 1 base and 7 bases, there was a span of 14 bases. The chain's CDR3 is CASSLFAWDGEQYF. In DNA, the CDR3 is TGTGCCAGCAGTTTATTCGCTTGGGATGGAGAGCAGTACTTC.

On this clonotype: A read error may produce the germline difference seen at one junction end. V and J are TRBV11-2 and TRBJ1-6; no clear D gene. Per the germline V gene, CDR1 is SGHAT and CDR2 is FQNNGV. The CDR3 contains 13 residues. The CDR3 spells CVSSKGYNSPLHF. In nucleotides, the CDR3 is TGTGTCAGCAGCAAAGGATATAATTCACCCCTCCACTTT.

About this clonotype: This could be a read error, since a much larger clone is one nucleotide away. This chain connects TRBV12-3 or TRBV12-4 to TRBJ2-7; tentative D call: TRBD2 (6 bases). The CDR3 is 15 residues long. The DNA for the CDR3 is TGTGCCAACAGTTTGGGGCACGGGAGTTCCTACGAGCAGTACTTC. It encodes CANSLGHGSSYEQYF.

This clonotype has just a few counts. This may arise from a read error, as a much more abundant clone is one base away. The V gene is TRBV29-1, the J gene TRBJ1-1; D possibly corresponds to TRBD1 (5 bases). Germline V CDR1 and CDR2: SQVTM, ANQGSEA. The CDR3 spans 13 residues. The V gene lost 1 base and the J gene lost 2 bases, with 8 bases spanning the gap. Written as DNA, the CDR3 is TGCAGCGTTGAAGGGGGGATTAACACTGAAGCTTTCTTT. Translating it yields CSVEGGINTEAFF.